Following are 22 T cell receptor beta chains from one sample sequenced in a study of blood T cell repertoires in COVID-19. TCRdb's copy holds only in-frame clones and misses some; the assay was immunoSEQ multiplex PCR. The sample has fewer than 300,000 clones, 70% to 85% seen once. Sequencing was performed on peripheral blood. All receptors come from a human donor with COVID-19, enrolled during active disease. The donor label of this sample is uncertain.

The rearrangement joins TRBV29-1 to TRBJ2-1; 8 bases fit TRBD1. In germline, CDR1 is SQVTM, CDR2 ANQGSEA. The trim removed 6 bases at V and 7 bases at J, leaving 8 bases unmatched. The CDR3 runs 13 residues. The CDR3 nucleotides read TGCAGCGTGATGGGGACAGGAGCTAATGAGCAGTTCTTC. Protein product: CSVMGTGANEQFF.

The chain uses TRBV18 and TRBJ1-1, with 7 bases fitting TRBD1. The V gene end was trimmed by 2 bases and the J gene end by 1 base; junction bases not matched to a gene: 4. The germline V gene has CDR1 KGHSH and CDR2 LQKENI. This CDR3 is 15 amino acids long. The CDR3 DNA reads TGTGCCAGCTCACCATCCGACAGGGCGAACACTGAAGCTTTCTTT. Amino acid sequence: CASSPSDRANTEAFF.

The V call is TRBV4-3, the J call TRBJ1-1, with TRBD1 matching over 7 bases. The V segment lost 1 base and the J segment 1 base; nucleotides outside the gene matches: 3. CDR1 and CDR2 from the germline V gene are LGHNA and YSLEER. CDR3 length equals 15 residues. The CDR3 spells CASSQAGTENTEAFF. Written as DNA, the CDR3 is TGCGCCAGCAGCCAAGCCGGGACAGAGAACACTGAAGCTTTCTTT.

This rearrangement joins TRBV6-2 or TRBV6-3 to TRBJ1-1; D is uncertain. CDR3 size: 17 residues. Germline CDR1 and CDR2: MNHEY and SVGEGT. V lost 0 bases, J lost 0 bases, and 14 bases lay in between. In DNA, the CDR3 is TGTGCCAGCAGTTACTCTCCCCAGGTCCCTATGAACACTGAAGCTTTCTTT. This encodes CASSYSPQVPMNTEAFF.

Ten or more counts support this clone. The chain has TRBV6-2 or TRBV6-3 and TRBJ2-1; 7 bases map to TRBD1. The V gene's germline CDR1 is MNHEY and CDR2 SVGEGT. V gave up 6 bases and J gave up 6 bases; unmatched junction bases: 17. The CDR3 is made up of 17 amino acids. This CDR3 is CASSKSQGPADANEQFF. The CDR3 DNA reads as TGTGCCAGCAGCAAATCACAGGGGCCAGCTGACGCCAATGAGCAGTTCTTC.

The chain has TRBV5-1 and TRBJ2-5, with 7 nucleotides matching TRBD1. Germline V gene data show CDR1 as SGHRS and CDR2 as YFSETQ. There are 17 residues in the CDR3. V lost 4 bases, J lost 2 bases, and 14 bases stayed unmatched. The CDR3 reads CASSRLPGQSIQETQYF. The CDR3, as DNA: TGCGCCAGCAGCCGCTTACCGGGACAGAGTATACAAGAGACCCAGTACTTC.

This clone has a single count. The CDR3 loop is CASSLMWDRNTEAFF. The CDR3 DNA sequence: TGTGCCAGCAGCTTAATGTGGGACAGGAACACTGAAGCTTTCTTT. The V call is TRBV11-2, the J call TRBJ1-1, with 7 bases matching TRBD1. The germline CDR1 and CDR2 sequences are SGHAT and FQNNGV. After removal of 2 bases from V and 1 base from J, the junction contained 4 bases not matched to a gene. The CDR3 length is 15 residues.

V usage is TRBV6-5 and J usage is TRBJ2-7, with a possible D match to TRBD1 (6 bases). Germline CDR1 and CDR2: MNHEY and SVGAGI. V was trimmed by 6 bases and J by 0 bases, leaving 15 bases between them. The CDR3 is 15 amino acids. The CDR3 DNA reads TGTGCCAGCAGCCCGACGGGGACACTCTCCTACGAGCAGTACTTC. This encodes CASSPTGTLSYEQYF.

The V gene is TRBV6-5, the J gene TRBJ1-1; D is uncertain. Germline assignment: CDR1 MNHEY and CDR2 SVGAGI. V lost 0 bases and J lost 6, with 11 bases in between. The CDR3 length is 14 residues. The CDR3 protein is CASSYSGGSAEAFF. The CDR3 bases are TGTGCCAGCAGTTACTCAGGAGGGAGTGCTGAAGCTTTCTTT.

CDR3 coding DNA: TGTGCCAGCAGCGAGCAAGCGGGACACACCGGGGAGCTGTTTTTT. Translation gives CASSEQAGHTGELFF. The chain carries TRBV9 and TRBJ2-2; 7 bases are a match to TRBD2. With V trimmed by 3 bases and J by 3 bases, 5 bases remained unmatched. CDR1 is SGDLS, CDR2 YYNGEE, per germline. CDR3 length: 15 residues. The full variable domain, its missing parts supplied by reference TRBV9 and TRBJ2-2, is DSGVTQTPKHLITATGQRVTLRCSPRSGDLSVYWYQQSLDQGLQFLIQYYNGEERAKGNILERFSAQQFPDLHSELNLSSLELGDSALYFCASSEQAGHTGELFFGEGSRLTVL.

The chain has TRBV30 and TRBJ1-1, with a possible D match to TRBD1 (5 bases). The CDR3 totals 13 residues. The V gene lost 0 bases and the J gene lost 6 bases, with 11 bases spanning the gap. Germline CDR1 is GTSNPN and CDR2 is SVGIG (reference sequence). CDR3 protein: CAWSVGRDSEAFF. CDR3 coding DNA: TGTGCCTGGAGTGTAGGCAGGGACTCTGAAGCTTTCTTT.

The CDR3: CASSPEVGDNQPQHF. CDR3 DNA sequence: TGTGCCAGCTCACCGGAGGTTGGGGATAATCAGCCCCAGCATTTT. This sequence joins TRBV18 and TRBJ1-5; unclear D gene. The CDR3 is 15 residues long. Germline V gives CDR1 KGHSH, CDR2 LQKENI. V was clipped by 3 bases and J by 4 bases, with 13 bases between them.

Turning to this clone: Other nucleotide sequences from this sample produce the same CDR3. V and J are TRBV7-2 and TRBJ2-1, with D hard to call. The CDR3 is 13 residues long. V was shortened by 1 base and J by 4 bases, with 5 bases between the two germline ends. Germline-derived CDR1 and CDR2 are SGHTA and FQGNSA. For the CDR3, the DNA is TGTGCCAGCAGCTTAGGGCCGTACAATGAGCAGTTCTTC. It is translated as CASSLGPYNEQFF. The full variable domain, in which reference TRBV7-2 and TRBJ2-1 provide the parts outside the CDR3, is GAGVSQSPSNKVTEKGKDVELRCDPISGHTALYWYRQSLGQGLEFLIYFQGNSAPDKSGLPSDRFSAERTGGSVSTLTIQRTQQEDSAVYLCASSLGPYNEQFFGPGTRLTVL.

Here the CDR3 reads CAVADYTGNEQYF. The CDR3 DNA sequence: TGTGCCGTCGCCGACTATACAGGGAACGAGCAGTACTTC. This rearrangement joins TRBV10-3 to TRBJ2-7; tentatively, D is TRBD1 (6 bases). The CDR3 sequence is 13 residues long. Trimming took 11 bases from V and 5 from J, leaving 19 bases between them. Per germline, CDR1 ENHRY and CDR2 SYGVKD.

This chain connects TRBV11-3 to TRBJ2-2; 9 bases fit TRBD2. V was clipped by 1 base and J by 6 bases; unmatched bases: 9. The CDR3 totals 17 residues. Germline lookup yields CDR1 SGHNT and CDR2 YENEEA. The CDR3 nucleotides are TGTGCCAGCAGCTTAGGCCCAGCGGGAGGCTTAGCCGGGGAGCTGTTTTTT. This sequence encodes CASSLGPAGGLAGELFF.

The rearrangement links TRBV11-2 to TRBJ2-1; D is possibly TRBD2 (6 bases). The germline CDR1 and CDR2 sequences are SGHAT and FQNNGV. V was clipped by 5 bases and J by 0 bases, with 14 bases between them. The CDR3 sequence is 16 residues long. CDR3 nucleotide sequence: TGTGCCAGCAGCCCGCAAAGGGGAGGCTCCTACAATGAGCAGTTCTTC. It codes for CASSPQRGGSYNEQFF.

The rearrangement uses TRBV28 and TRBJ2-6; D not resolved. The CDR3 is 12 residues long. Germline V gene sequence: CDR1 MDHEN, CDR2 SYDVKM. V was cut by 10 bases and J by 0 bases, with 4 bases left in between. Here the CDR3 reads CATGSGANVLTF. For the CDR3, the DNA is TGTGCCACCGGCTCTGGGGCCAACGTCCTGACTTTC.

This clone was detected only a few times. The CDR3 loop is CASSMLAGGPVIQYF. CDR3 DNA sequence: TGTGCCAGTAGCATGCTAGCGGGAGGGCCTGTCATTCAGTACTTC. The chain employs TRBV19 and TRBJ2-4, with 12 positions matching TRBD2. The CDR3 consists of 15 residues. The junction had 9 bases not matched to a gene; V was cut back by 6 bases and J by 9 bases. Germline loops: CDR1 LNHDA, CDR2 SQIVND (reference sequence).

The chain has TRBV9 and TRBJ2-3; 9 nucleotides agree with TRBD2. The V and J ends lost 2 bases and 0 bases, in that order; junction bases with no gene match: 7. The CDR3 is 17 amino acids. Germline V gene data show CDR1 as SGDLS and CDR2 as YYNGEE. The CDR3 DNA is TGTGCCAGCAGCGTTTACCCGACTAGCGGAAGCACAGATACGCAGTATTTT. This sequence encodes CASSVYPTSGSTDTQYF.

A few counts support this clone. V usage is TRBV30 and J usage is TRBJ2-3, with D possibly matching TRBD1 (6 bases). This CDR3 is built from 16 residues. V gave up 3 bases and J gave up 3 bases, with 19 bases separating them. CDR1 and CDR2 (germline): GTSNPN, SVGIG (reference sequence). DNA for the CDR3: TGTGCCTGGAGGAAGTCTTACAGGGTTGGAACAGATACGCAGTATTTT. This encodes CAWRKSYRVGTDTQYF.

In nucleotides, the CDR3 is TGTGCCAGCAGTGACCCAGCGGGAGGGCCCTCCTACGAGCAGTACTTC. Protein: CASSDPAGGPSYEQYF. J is TRBJ2-7 and V is TRBV25-1; TRBD2 agrees at 10 bases. Germline values: CDR1 MGHDK, CDR2 SYGVNS. The ends lost 3 bases at V and 0 bases at J; junction bases unmatched: 5. This CDR3 spans 16 amino acids.

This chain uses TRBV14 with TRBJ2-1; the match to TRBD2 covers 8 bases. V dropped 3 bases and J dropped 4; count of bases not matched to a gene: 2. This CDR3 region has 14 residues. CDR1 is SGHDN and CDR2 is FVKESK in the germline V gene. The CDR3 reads CASSHPSGYNEQFF. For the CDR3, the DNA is TGTGCCAGCAGCCACCCTAGCGGGTACAATGAGCAGTTCTTC.